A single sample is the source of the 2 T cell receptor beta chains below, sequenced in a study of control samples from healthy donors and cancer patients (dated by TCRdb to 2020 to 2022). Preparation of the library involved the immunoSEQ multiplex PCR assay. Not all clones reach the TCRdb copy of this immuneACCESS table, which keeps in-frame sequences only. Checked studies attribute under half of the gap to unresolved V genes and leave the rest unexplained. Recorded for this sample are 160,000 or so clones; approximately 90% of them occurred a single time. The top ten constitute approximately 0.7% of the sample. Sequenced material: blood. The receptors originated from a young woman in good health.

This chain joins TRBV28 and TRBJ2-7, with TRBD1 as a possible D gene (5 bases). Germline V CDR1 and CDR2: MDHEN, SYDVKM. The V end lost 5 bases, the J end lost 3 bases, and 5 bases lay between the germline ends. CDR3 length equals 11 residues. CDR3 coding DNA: TGTGCCAGCAGTCAGGGCTACGAGCAGTACTTC. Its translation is CASSQGYEQYF.

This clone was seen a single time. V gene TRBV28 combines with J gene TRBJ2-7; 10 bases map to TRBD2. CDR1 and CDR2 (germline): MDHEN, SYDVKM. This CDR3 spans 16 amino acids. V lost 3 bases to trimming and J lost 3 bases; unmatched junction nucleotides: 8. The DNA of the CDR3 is TGTGCCAGCAGTTTCCTTAGCGGGAGGTTTAACTACGAGCAGTACTTC. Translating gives CASSFLSGRFNYEQYF. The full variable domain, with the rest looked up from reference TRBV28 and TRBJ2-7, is DVKVTQSSRYLVKRTGEKVFLECVQDMDHENMFWYRQDPGLGLRLIYFSYDVKMKEKGDIPEGYSVSREKKERFSLILESASTNQTSMYLCASSFLSGRFNYEQYFGPGTRLTVT.